This T cell receptor beta chain came from a study of Graves' ophthalmopathy and Graves' hyperthyroidism. Orbital computed tomography, together with clinical symptoms, serum thyroxine, TRAb and thyroid ultrasound, was used for diagnosis. The TCR beta CDR3 regions underwent amplification from RNA transcripts. The authors performed first-round RT-PCR with HTBI primers and then a second-round multiplex PCR. Via MiXCR, TCRdb re-called the multiplex PCR reads, giving one row per CDR3 protein. This sample has over a million distinct CDR3 sequences, with about 38% found just once. This clonotype appeared a few times. The specimen was peripheral blood or thyroid tissue (not recorded which). The origin of this receptor is an adult man with Graves' hyperthyroidism.

As DNA, the CDR3 is TGTGCCAGCACCTCCGGGACGGCGACCTACGAGCAGTACTTC. It encodes CASTSGTATYEQYF. The J gene is TRBJ2-7, the V gene TRBV12-3 or TRBV12-4; D may correspond to TRBD1 or TRBD2 (5 bases each). V shed 7 bases and J shed 2 bases, with 15 bases lying between them. The CDR3 contains 14 residues.